This TCR beta chain was found in a study of T cell repertoires in cytomegalovirus infection. For the study at large: Epitope selection comprised recently identified HLA-C-restricted CMV epitopes and well-studied HLA-B-restricted CMV epitopes. CMV infection plus the matching HLA type was flagged by public TCR beta signatures.

TCRdb redid the calling of the reads with MiXCR, one entry per CDR3 protein. The sample holds about 110,000 distinct CDR3 sequences, about 30% seen once. For this clonotype: The antigen is undetermined.

This CDR3 has 16 amino acids. The germline V gene has CDR1 KGHSH and CDR2 LQKENI. Trimming at V came to 2 bases and at J to 8 bases, leaving 7 bases not matched to a gene. The chain uses TRBV18 and TRBJ2-1; 12 bases align to TRBD2. The sequence derives from a human donor in good health (CMV status not recorded). Some clones in this sample may be carry-over from other donors' samples. Sample: CD8+ T cells from cultured PBMCs, taken from culture after CMV antigen stimulation. As DNA, the CDR3 is TGTGCCAGCTCACCAACGACTAGCGGGAGAAGGGATGAGCAGTTCTTC. This codes for CASSPTTSGRRDEQFF.